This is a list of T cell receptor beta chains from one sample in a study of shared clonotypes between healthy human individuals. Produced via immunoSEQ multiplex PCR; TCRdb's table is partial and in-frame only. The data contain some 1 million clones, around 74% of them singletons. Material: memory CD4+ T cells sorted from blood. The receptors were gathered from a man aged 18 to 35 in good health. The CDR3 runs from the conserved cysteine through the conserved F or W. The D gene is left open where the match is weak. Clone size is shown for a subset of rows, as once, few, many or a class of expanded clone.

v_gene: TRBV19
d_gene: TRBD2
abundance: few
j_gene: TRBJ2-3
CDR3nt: TGTGCCAGTAGTCTGCCGCTGACTAGCGGGAGGGGTCGGGATACGCAGTATTTT
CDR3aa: CASSLPLTSGRGRDTQYF

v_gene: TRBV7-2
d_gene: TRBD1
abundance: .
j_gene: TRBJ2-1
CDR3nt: TGTGCCAGCAATACAGGGGGTACTTACAATGAGCAGTTCTTC
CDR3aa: CASNTGGTYNEQFF

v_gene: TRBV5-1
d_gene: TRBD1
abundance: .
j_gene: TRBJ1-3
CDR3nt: TGCGCCAGCAGCTTGGAATTCAGATTGACAGGGGGCGCATCTGGAAACACCATATATTTT
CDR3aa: CASSLEFRLTGGASGNTIYF

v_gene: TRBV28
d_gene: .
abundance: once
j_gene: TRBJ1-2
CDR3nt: TGTGCCAGCAGACCCGACGGTAACTATGGCTACACCTTC
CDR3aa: CASRPDGNYGYTF

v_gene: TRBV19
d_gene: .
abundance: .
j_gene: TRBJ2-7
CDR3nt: TGTGCCAGTAGTATAGATGGATCGGGGAACGAGCAGTACTTC
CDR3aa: CASSIDGSGNEQYF

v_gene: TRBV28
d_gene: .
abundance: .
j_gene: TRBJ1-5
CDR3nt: TGTGCCAGCAGTTCCGGACAGACACGGATCGGGCCCCAGCATTTT
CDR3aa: CASSSGQTRIGPQHF

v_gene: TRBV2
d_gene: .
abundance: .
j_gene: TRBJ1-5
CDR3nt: TGTGCCAGCGGGTTTCGGGGGCAAGGTCAGCCCCAGCATTTT
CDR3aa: CASGFRGQGQPQHF

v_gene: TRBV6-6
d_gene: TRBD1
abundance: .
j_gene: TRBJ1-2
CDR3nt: TGTGCCAGCAGCCCGCCCGCCTACCAGGGGGATGGCTACACCTTC
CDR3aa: CASSPPAYQGDGYTF

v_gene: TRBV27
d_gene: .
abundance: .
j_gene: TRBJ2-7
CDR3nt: TGTGCCAGCAGTCCCTATACCTCCTACGAGCAGTACTTC
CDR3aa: CASSPYTSYEQYF

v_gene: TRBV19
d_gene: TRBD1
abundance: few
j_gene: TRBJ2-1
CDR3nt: TGTGCCAGTAGTATCCCGTCAGGGGGCAGGGTAAATGAGCAGTTCTTC
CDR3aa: CASSIPSGGRVNEQFF

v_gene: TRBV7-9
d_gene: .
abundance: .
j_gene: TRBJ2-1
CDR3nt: TGTGCCAGCAGCTTAGCACGGCGGCCCGGCAATGAGCAGTTCTTC
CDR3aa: CASSLARRPGNEQFF

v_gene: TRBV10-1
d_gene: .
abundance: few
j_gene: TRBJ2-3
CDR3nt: TGCGCCAGCAGTGAGTCTCCAGGCCCTACGCAGTATTTT
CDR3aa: CASSESPGPTQYF

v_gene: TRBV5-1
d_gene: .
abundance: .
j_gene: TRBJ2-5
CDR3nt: TGCGCCAGCAGCTTGGTGGGGGGTTCGGAGACCCAGTACTTC
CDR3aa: CASSLVGGSETQYF

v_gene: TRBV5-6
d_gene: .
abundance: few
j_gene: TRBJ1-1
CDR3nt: TGTGCCAGCAGCTTGGTAGTGAACACTGAAGCTTTCTTT
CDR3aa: CASSLVVNTEAFF

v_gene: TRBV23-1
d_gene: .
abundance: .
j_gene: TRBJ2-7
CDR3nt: TGCGCCAGCAGTCAAGTCAGAAATATCGAGCAGTACTTC
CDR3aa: CASSQVRNIEQYF

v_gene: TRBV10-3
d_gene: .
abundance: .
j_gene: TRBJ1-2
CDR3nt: TGTGCCACCTTAACAGGGCAAACTAACTATGGCTACACCTTC
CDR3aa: CATLTGQTNYGYTF

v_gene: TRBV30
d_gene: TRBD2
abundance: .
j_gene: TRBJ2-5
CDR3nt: TGTGCCTGGAGTCCCCCTAGCGGGAGGGAGAAGACCCAGTACTTC
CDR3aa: CAWSPPSGREKTQYF

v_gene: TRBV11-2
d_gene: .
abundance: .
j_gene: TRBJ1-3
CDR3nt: TGTGCCAGCAGCCCAACACCACCAAATCTGGGAAACACCATATATTTT
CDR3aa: CASSPTPPNLGNTIYF

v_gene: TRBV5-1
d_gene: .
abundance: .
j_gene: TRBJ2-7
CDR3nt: TGCGCCAGCAGCTTGGCCTCGACGGGCCCCTACGAGCAGTACTTC
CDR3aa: CASSLASTGPYEQYF

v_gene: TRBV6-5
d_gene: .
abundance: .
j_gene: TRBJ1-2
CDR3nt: TGTGCCAGCAGTTACTCCGGGGCGAACTATGGCTACACCTTC
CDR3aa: CASSYSGANYGYTF

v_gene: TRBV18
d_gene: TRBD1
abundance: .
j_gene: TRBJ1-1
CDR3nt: TGTGCCAGCTCAGGACCACAGGGGGTGAACACTGAAGCTTTCTTT
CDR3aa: CASSGPQGVNTEAFF

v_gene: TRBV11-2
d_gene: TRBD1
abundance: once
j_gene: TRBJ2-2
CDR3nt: TGTGCCAGCAGCTCTTTACCGGGACAGGGGGACACCGGGGAGCTGTTTTTT
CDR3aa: CASSSLPGQGDTGELFF

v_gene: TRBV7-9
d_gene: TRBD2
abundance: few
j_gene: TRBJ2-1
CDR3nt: TGTGCCAGCAGCTCCACCACTAGCGCCCCCCTCAATGAGCAGTTCTTC
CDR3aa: CASSSTTSAPLNEQFF

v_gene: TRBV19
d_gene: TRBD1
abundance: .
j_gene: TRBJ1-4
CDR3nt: TGTGCCAGTAGTATTGGGGGACAGCCGGGGGGAAAACTGTTTTTT
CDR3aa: CASSIGGQPGGKLFF

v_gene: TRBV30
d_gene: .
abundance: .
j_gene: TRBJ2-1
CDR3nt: TGTGCCTGGAGCGCGATCTACAATGAGCAGTTCTTC
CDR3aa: CAWSAIYNEQFF

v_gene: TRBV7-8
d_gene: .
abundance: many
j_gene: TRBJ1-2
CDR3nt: TGTGCCAGCAGCCCAGGGTTGGCCTATGGCTACACCTTC
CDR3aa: CASSPGLAYGYTF

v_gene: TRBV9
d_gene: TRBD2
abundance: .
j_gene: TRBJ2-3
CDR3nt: TGTGCCAGCAGCGCACAAATAGCGGGGGGGCCCGGCACAGATACGCAGTATTTT
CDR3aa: CASSAQIAGGPGTDTQYF

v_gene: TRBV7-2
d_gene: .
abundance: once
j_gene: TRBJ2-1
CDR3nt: TGTGCCAGCAGCCCCAGGGGACTATCGAACAATGAGCAGTTCTTC
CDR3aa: CASSPRGLSNNEQFF

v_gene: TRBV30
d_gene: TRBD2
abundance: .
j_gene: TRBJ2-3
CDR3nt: TGTGCCTGGACCGGGACTAGGAGTACAGATACGCAGTATTTT
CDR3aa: CAWTGTRSTDTQYF

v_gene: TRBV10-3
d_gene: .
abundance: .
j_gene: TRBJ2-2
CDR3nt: TGTGCCATCAGTGAGTCGCGTAGTTTGAACACCGGGGAGCTGTTTTTT
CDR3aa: CAISESRSLNTGELFF